These 21 T cell receptor beta chains came from one sample sequenced in a study of a mutant IDH1 vaccine in newly diagnosed glioma. The time point denotes: week 35, safety follow-up. With topical imiquimod, each dose of the vaccine consisted of 300 ug of mutant IDH1 20-mer peptide. The repertoire was sequenced with immunoSEQ multiplex PCR; TCRdb's copy has only in-frame clones and lacks some. The table records approximately 50,000 clones, roughly nine tenths of them present only once. Their cognate antigens are unknown. Sequences were derived from PBMCs, sampled from a glioma patient whose treatment included an IDH1 peptide vaccine. All receptors derive from a man aged 35 to 55 with glioma.

This chain connects TRBV7-2 to TRBJ2-3; possible D gene TRBD2, 6 bases. Germline CDR1 and CDR2: SGHTA and FQGNSA. The CDR3 runs to 15 residues. V shed 0 bases and J shed 1 base, with 8 bases lying between them. The CDR3 sequence: CASSLAREGTDTQYF. The CDR3 DNA sequence: TGTGCCAGCAGCTTAGCTAGGGAGGGCACAGATACGCAGTATTTT.

This clone was counted a single time. The chain has TRBV2 and TRBJ2-7; TRBD1 is a possible D gene (5 bases). Trimming stripped 5 bases from V and 12 bases from J, with 23 bases between. The germline gives CDR1 SNHLY, CDR2 FYNNEI. The CDR3 consists of 14 residues. The chain's CDR3 is CASSSSSQGVGLYF. The CDR3 bases are TGTGCCAGCAGTTCAAGTTCCCAGGGCGTGGGTCTGTACTTC. The full variable domain, completed using reference TRBV2 and TRBJ2-7, is EPEVTQTPSHQVTQMGQEVILRCVPISNHLYFYWYRQILGQKVEFLVSFYNNEISEKSEIFDDQFSVERPDGSNFTLKIRSTKLEDSAMYFCASSSSSQGVGLYFGPGTRLTVT.

The chain carries TRBV6-1 and TRBJ2-1, with TRBD2 as a possible D gene (6 bases). Trimming took 4 bases from V and 0 from J, leaving 22 bases between them. Germline loops: CDR1 MNHNS, CDR2 SASEGT. The CDR3 is 19 residues long. The CDR3 spells CASSALPFLSGLSYNEQFF. Here the CDR3 DNA reads TGTGCCAGCAGTGCACTCCCCTTCCTTAGCGGACTCTCCTACAATGAGCAGTTCTTC.

This chain uses TRBV19 with TRBJ1-1; the D is unclear. In germline, CDR1 is LNHDA, CDR2 SQIVND (reference sequence). Trimming stripped 0 bases from V and 11 bases from J, with 10 bases between. The CDR3 is made up of 12 amino acids. DNA for the CDR3: TGTGCCAGTAGTATAGAGGGAGGCCGTGCTTTCTTT. This translates into CASSIEGGRAFF.

CDR3 loop: CASGTYEQYF. The CDR3 DNA reads TGTGCGAGCGGGACTTACGAGCAGTACTTC. The V and J genes are TRBV25-1 and TRBJ2-7; TRBD2 aligns across 7 bases. CDR1 and CDR2 from the germline V gene are MGHDK and SYGVNS. This CDR3 comprises 10 residues.

This clone appeared a few times. The V gene is TRBV5-4, the J gene TRBJ1-1; D remains ambiguous. The length of the CDR3 is 13 residues. Trimming stripped 0 bases from V and 5 bases from J, with 8 bases between. The germline gives CDR1 SGHNT, CDR2 YYREEE (reference sequence). The CDR3 sequence is CASSLAPVTEAFF. CDR3 nucleotides: TGTGCCAGCAGCTTGGCCCCGGTTACTGAAGCTTTCTTT.

The V gene is TRBV18, the J gene TRBJ1-5, with a possible D match to TRBD1 (5 bases). The germline gives CDR1 KGHSH, CDR2 LQKENI. The CDR3 is made up of 14 amino acids. Trimming removed 2 bases at V and 5 bases at J, with 10 bases between. CDR3 DNA sequence: TGTGCCAGCTCACCAGGGGCAGTGGATCAGCCCCAGCATTTT. As protein: CASSPGAVDQPQHF.

This clone occurred a few times. V is TRBV6-1 and J is TRBJ2-1, with a weak D call TRBD2 (5 bases). Germline V gives CDR1 MNHNS, CDR2 SASEGT. Deletions cut 7 bases from V and 1 base from J, with 8 bases between. The CDR3 spans 13 residues. CDR3 amino acids: CASKGVSYNEQFF. The CDR3 nucleotides are TGTGCCAGCAAGGGAGTATCCTACAATGAGCAGTTCTTC.

The V and J genes are TRBV11-2 and TRBJ2-3, with D tentatively TRBD2 (5 bases). Germline CDR1 and CDR2: SGHAT and FQNNGV. Trimming cost V 2 bases and J 6 bases, with 18 bases left between them. The CDR3 runs 16 residues. In DNA form, the CDR3 reads TGTGCCAGCAGCTTAAATCCCCAACTAGTTTTCGATACGCAGTATTTT. Encoded protein: CASSLNPQLVFDTQYF.

This clone came up once. This chain joins TRBV19 and TRBJ2-6; weak D call: TRBD1 (6 bases). The germline V gene has CDR1 LNHDA and CDR2 SQIVND (reference sequence). This CDR3 region has 15 residues. Trimming stripped 7 bases from V and 2 bases from J, with 12 bases between. The CDR3 DNA follows: TGTGCCAGTACCTCCTCAGGGGCTGGGGCCAACGTCCTGACTTTC. This gives the protein CASTSSGAGANVLTF.

The chain has TRBV15 and TRBJ2-5; D gene ambiguous. There are 15 residues in the CDR3. With 4 bases removed from V and 7 bases from J, the gap between germline ends came to 19 bases. Germline CDR1 is LNHNV and CDR2 is YYDKDF (reference sequence). The CDR3 nucleotides read TGTGCCACCAGCACAAAAACAGCCGTTTCAGGGACCCAGTACTTC. This codes for CATSTKTAVSGTQYF.

The V call is TRBV13, the J call TRBJ2-7; no clear D. Germline V CDR1 and CDR2: PRHDT, FYEKMQ (reference sequence). This CDR3 has 12 residues. Trimming took off 5 bases at V and 0 bases at J, with 5 bases between the two ends. The CDR3 nucleotides read TGTGCCAGCAGCCCCAGCTCCTACGAGCAGTACTTC. Its protein product is CASSPSSYEQYF.

CDR3: CASREAGRSSEQFF. CDR3 nucleotides: TGCGCCAGCAGGGAAGCGGGAAGAAGCAGTGAGCAGTTCTTC. V usage is TRBV10-2 and J usage is TRBJ2-1; the match to TRBD2 covers 7 bases. Germline V CDR1 and CDR2: WSHSY, SAAADI. With 6 bases clipped from V and 9 bases from J, the junction kept 11 bases outside the gene matches. The CDR3 runs to 14 residues.

V usage is TRBV28 and J usage is TRBJ2-7, with 8 bases identical to TRBD2. The CDR3 is 12 residues long. Germline V gene sequence: CDR1 MDHEN, CDR2 SYDVKM. Unmatched junction bases numbered 3, after V lost 5 bases and J lost 6 bases. The CDR3 DNA follows: TGTGCCAGCAGTAGCGGGAGTCGCGAGCAGTACTTC. Protein product: CASSSGSREQYF.

CDR3 in DNA: TGTGCCAGCAGTGAAGTCGGCGGGAGGTCAGATACGCAGTATTTT. Translated, it gives CASSEVGGRSDTQYF. The chain joins TRBV6-1 to TRBJ2-3; TRBD2 agrees at 8 bases. Trimming removed 1 base from V and 4 bases from J; junction bases left unmatched: 4. Germline V gene sequence: CDR1 MNHNS, CDR2 SASEGT. CDR3 size: 15 residues.

This sequence joins TRBV19 and TRBJ2-7; 11 positions agree with TRBD2. CDR1 and CDR2 (germline): LNHDA, SQIVND (reference sequence). V was clipped by 5 bases and J by 3 bases; unmatched bases: 6. This CDR3 has 15 residues. The CDR3, as DNA: TGTGCCAGTAGTGCTCTAGCGGGAGGTAACTACGAGCAGTACTTC. The encoded protein is CASSALAGGNYEQYF.

This clone is a singleton in its sample. This sequence joins TRBV29-1 and TRBJ2-2, with 10 bases aligning to TRBD2. The CDR3 covers 14 residues. Unmatched junction bases numbered 7, after V lost 6 bases and J lost 6 bases. CDR1 is SQVTM, CDR2 ANQGSEA, per germline. This CDR3 is CSVGSGRGAGELFF. The CDR3 nucleotides are TGCAGCGTAGGGAGCGGGAGGGGGGCCGGGGAGCTGTTTTTT.

The rearrangement links TRBV7-8 to TRBJ1-4, with D unclear. CDR1 and CDR2 (germline): SGHVS, FQNEAQ. There are 14 residues in the CDR3. V gave up 5 bases and J gave up 10 bases, with 17 bases separating them. CDR3 coding DNA: TGTGCCAGCAGCCCAACGGGTGTGGTGCGAAAACTGTTTTTT. Protein product: CASSPTGVVRKLFF.

This clone came up once. In DNA, the CDR3 is TGTGCCAGCAGTGAAGCCGAGAACGGGCGCACAACTAATGAAAAACTGTTTTTT. Translation gives CASSEAENGRTTNEKLFF. The chain is built from TRBV2 and TRBJ1-4, with D uncertain. The ends were cut back, 0 bases at V and 0 bases at J, with 14 bases in the middle. Germline values: CDR1 SNHLY, CDR2 FYNNEI. This CDR3 has 18 amino acids.

By sample share, this clone is medium-sized (0.01 to 0.1%). The chain links TRBV5-1 to TRBJ2-7; 7 nucleotides align to TRBD1. V was pared by 4 bases and J by 2 bases, with 9 bases of the junction left unmatched. CDR1 is SGHRS and CDR2 is YFSETQ in the germline V gene. The CDR3 is made up of 15 amino acids. This CDR3 is CASSPGTANPYEQYF. The CDR3 region has the DNA TGCGCCAGCAGCCCCGGGACAGCAAACCCCTACGAGCAGTACTTC.

This chain connects TRBV14 to TRBJ2-7; D is perhaps TRBD1 (6 bases). This CDR3 is 14 amino acids long. Germline CDR1 reads SGHDN; CDR2 reads FVKESK. V lost 4 bases and J lost 2, with 12 bases in between. The chain's CDR3 is CASSPRGGAYEQYF. CDR3 coding DNA: TGTGCCAGCAGCCCCCGTGGGGGCGCCTACGAGCAGTACTTC.